This TCR beta chain was captured in a study of vaccination and CD4 T cells after COVID-19. Study context: There were two doses of either BNT162b2 or mRNA-1273 vaccine given to participants. Post-COVID sampling occurred a median approximately 93 days after diagnosis (range 35 to 161). Study findings and constraints: A nonsignificant rise from approximately 21 to 38 was seen in the median number of SARS-CoV-2-reactive clonotypes.

Treatment here: approximately 9-day PBMC culture with coronavirus spike peptide pools or control peptides (ViraFEST assay). The study sequenced cultured CD4+ T cell DNA using the Oncomine TCR Beta short-read assay. After culture, CD4+ T cells served as the source for genomic DNA extraction. A single record per CDR3 protein comes from TCRdb applying MiXCR to the PCR reads. This table holds over 14,000 distinct CDR3 sequences, 43% found once. The CDR3 covers 14 residues. The ends were cut back, 7 bases at V and 0 bases at J, with 10 bases in the middle. In regard to this clonotype: The antigen is undetermined.

The sequenced sample was cultured CD4+ T cells from blood. The receptor was isolated from a human donor with COVID-19. V gene TRBV12-3 or TRBV12-4 combines with J gene TRBJ2-1; the D is unclear. In DNA, the CDR3 is TGTGCCAGCACCTCGTCGAGCTCCTACAATGAGCAGTTCTTC. This encodes CASTSSSSYNEQFF.